Listed below are T cell receptor beta chains from one sample, sequenced in a study of CD8 T cells in Susac syndrome. Each CDR3 protein is one row after TCRdb ran MiXCR on the immunoSEQ multiplex PCR reads. The sample records 200,000 to 300,000 distinct CDR3 sequences, just under 95% being singletons. Sequenced input: CD4+ T cells from PBMCs. The receptor source for this set is a human donor with multiple sclerosis. Each CDR3 is given with its conserved first and last residue.

V | CDR3
TRBV3-1 | CASSQGSGRGSNEQFF
TRBV6-1 | CASGRNIIRGNTEAFF
TRBV20-1 | CSAPGQGGNQPQHF
TRBV10-3 | CAISGSSGLQGNEQFF
TRBV9 | CASSVGPSWGNEQFF
TRBV30 | CAWSVRSSGVGSYEQYF
TRBV5-1 | CASSLLGGASTDTQYF
TRBV12-3/TRBV12-4 | CASSLRLGTVGNEQFF
TRBV15 | CATSREGRTQYF
TRBV6-2/TRBV6-3 | CASSSPPGSNQPQHF
TRBV4-2 | CASSHGRGQETQYF
TRBV12-3/TRBV12-4 | CASSSATGNTEAFF
TRBV19 | CASSRVSTGGSYEQYF
TRBV12-3/TRBV12-4 | CASSLHMNTEAFF
TRBV7-9 | CASSLGSRAGRAFF
TRBV28 | CASSSGGAASYEQYF
TRBV20-1 | CSTSMGSTEAFF
TRBV5-1 | CASSLGTGSGVNTEAFF
TRBV24-1 | CATSDSTSGSVDTQYF
TRBV20-1 | CSASTLMTGTYNEQFF
TRBV5-1 | CASSPRDSMGNTEAFF
TRBV19 | CASSIYRGQETQYF
TRBV12-3/TRBV12-4 | CASSAGLVRADTQYF
TRBV7-3 | CASSLNGLAPQHF
TRBV6-2/TRBV6-3 | CASSPGAQQSYEQYF
TRBV27 | CASSLSPRPGKNQPQHF
TRBV27 | CASSLSPNPGGLRETQYF
TRBV6-2/TRBV6-3 | CASSKNAGGPVNNEQFF
TRBV5-1 | CASSLDPYSTEAFF